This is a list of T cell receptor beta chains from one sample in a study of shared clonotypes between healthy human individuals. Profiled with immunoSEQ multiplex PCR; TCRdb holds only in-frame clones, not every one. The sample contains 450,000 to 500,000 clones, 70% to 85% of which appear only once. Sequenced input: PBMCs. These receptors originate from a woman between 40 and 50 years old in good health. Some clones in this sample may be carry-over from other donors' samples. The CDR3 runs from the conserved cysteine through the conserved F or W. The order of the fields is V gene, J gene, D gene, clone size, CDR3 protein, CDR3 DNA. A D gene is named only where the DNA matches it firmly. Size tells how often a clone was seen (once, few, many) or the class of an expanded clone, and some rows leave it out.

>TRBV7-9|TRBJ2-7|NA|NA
CASTRGNNSYEQYF
TGTGCCAGCACCCGTGGTAACAACTCCTACGAGCAGTACTTC
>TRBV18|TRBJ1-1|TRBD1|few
CASSPPDRGELNTEAFF
TGTGCCAGCTCACCTCCGGACAGGGGCGAGCTGAACACTGAAGCTTTCTTT
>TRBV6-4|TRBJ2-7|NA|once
CASSGRWEQYF
TGTGCCAGCAGTGGAAGGTGGGAGCAGTACTTC
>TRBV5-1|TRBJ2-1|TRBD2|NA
CASSLGLAGGPDSYNEQFF
TGCGCCAGCAGCTTGGGACTAGCGGGAGGGCCCGACTCCTACAATGAGCAGTTCTTC
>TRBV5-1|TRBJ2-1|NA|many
CASSRQGAASYNEQFF
TGCGCCAGCAGCCGGCAGGGTGCTGCCTCCTACAATGAGCAGTTCTTC
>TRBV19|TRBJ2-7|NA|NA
CASSLGQKPYEQYF
TGTGCCAGTAGCCTCGGACAGAAACCTTACGAGCAGTACTTC
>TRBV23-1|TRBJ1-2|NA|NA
CASSQGISTGYTF
TGCGCCAGCAGTCAAGGGATTTCCACTGGCTACACCTTC
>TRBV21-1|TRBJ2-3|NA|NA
CASSAFGTGGEVATDTQYF
TGTGCCAGCAGCGCATTTGGGACAGGGGGCGAAGTCGCCACAGATACGCAGTATTTT
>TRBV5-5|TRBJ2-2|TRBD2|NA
CASSPSGARVTGELFF
TGTGCCAGCAGCCCTAGCGGAGCCCGTGTCACCGGGGAGCTGTTTTTT
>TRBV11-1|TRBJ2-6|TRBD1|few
CASSSGQGPPGANVLTF
TGTGCCAGCAGCTCCGGACAGGGCCCCCCTGGGGCCAACGTCCTGACTTTC
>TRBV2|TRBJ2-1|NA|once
CASSPQGGQFF
TGTGCCAGCAGTCCCCAGGGGGGGCAGTTCTTC
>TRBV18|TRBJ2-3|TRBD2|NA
CASSPPSGRTTDTQYF
TGTGCCAGCTCACCGCCTAGCGGGAGAACGACAGATACGCAGTATTTT
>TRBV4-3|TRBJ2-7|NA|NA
CASSQDWAYEQYF
TGCGCCAGCAGCCAAGATTGGGCCTACGAGCAGTACTTC
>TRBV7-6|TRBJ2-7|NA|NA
CASSLALDRRDPYEQYF
TGTGCCAGCAGCTTAGCGCTCGACAGAAGGGATCCCTACGAGCAGTACTTC
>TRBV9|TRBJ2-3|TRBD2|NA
CASSVVAPVAGVTDTQYF
TGTGCCAGCAGCGTAGTAGCCCCGGTAGCGGGAGTCACAGATACGCAGTATTTT
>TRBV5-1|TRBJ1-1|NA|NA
CASSLQGEDTEAFF
TGCGCCAGCAGCTTGCAGGGCGAGGACACTGAAGCTTTCTTT
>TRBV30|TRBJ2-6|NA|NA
CAWDSGANVLTF
TGTGCCTGGGACTCTGGGGCCAACGTCCTGACTTTC
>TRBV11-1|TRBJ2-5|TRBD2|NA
CASSLGLAEGRETQYF
TGTGCCAGCAGCTTGGGACTAGCGGAGGGTCGAGAGACCCAGTACTTC
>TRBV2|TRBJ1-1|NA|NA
CASSVTGTNTEAFF
TGTGCCAGCAGTGTAACAGGAACGAACACTGAAGCTTTCTTT
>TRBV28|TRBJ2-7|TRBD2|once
CASQLPGTSGNSEQYF
TGTGCCAGTCAGTTGCCTGGGACTAGCGGGAACTCCGAGCAGTACTTC
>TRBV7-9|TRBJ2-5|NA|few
CASSLSRGETQYF
TGTGCCAGCAGCTTAAGTCGTGGAGAGACCCAGTACTTC
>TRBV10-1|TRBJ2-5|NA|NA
CASSDYMETQYF
TGCGCCAGCAGTGACTACATGGAGACCCAGTACTTC